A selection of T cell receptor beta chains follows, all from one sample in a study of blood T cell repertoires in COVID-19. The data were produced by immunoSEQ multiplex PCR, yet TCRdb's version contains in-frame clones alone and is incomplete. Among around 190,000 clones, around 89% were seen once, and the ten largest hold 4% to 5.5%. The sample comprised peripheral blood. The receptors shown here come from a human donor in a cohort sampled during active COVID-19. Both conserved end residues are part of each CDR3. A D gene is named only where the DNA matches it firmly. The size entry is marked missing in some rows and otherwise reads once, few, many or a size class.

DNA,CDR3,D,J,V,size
TGTGCCAGCAGTTACCCCGGGACAATCAATCAGCCCCAGCATTTT,CASSYPGTINQPQHF,NA,TRBJ1-5,TRBV6-2/TRBV6-3,few
TGTGCCAGCAGTTACTCTCCCTCCGGATCGGGGGAGCAGTACTTC,CASSYSPSGSGEQYF,NA,TRBJ2-7,TRBV6-5,NA
TGTGCCATCAGTACTGACAGGGGAACCGGGGAGCTGTTTTTT,CAISTDRGTGELFF,TRBD1,TRBJ2-2,TRBV10-3,few
TGTGCCAGCAGCCCATGGACTAGCGGGGGCACAGATACGCAGTATTTT,CASSPWTSGGTDTQYF,TRBD2,TRBJ2-3,TRBV11-2,NA
TGTGCCAGCAGCTTGTATAGCGGGAGCACAGATACGCAGTATTTT,CASSLYSGSTDTQYF,TRBD2,TRBJ2-3,TRBV5-4,NA
TGTGCCAGCAGCCCAGATCCCGGGACAACCTATGGCTACACCTTC,CASSPDPGTTYGYTF,NA,TRBJ1-2,TRBV7-2,few
TGTGCCAGCTCACCCGGAGGATTAGGTTACGAGCAGTACTTC,CASSPGGLGYEQYF,NA,TRBJ2-7,TRBV18,NA
TGCGCCAGCAGCCCACAGACAGGGTTCGGAAACACCATATATTTT,CASSPQTGFGNTIYF,TRBD1,TRBJ1-3,TRBV4-3,NA
TGTGCCAGCAGTACAACAGGGTTCCTCCTCGAGCAGTACTTC,CASSTTGFLLEQYF,NA,TRBJ2-7,TRBV28,NA
TGTGCCAGCAGTCCCGGGACAACTAACACCGGGGAGCTGTTTTTT,CASSPGTTNTGELFF,NA,TRBJ2-2,TRBV6-2/TRBV6-3,once